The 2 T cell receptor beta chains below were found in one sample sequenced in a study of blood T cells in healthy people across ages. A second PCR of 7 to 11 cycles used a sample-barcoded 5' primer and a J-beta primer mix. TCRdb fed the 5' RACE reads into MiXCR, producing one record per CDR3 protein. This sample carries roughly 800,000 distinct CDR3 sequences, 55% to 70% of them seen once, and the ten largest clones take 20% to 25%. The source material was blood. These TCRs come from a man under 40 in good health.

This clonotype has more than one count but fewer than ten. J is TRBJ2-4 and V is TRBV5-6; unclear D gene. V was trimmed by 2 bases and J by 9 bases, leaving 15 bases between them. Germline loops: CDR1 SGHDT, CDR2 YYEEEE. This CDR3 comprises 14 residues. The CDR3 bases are TGTGCCAGCAGCTTTTCCCCCGGCAACCTCATTCAGTACTTC. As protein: CASSFSPGNLIQYF. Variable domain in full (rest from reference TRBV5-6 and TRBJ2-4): DAGVTQSPTHLIKTRGQQVTLRCSPKSGHDTVSWYQQALGQGPQFIFQYYEEEERQRGNFPDRFSGHQFPNYSSELNVNALLLGDSALYLCASSFSPGNLIQYFGAGTRLSVL.

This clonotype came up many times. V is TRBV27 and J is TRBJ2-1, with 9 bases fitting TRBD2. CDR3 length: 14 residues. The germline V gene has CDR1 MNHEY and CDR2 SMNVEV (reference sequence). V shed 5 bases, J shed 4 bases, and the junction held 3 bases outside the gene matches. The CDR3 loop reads CASSSSGSYNEQFF. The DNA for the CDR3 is TGTGCCAGCAGTAGTAGCGGGAGTTACAATGAGCAGTTCTTC.